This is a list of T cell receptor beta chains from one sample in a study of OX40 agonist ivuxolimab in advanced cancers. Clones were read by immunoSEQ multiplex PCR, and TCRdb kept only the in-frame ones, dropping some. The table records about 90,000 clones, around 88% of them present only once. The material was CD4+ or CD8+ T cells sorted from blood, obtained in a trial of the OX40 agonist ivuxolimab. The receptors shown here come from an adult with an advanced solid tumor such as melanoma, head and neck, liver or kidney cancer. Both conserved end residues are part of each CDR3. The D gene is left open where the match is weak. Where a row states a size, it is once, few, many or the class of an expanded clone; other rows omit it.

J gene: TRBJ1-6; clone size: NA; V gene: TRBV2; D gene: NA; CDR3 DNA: TGTGCCAGCAGTATCTCAGGGATCAATTCACCCCTCCACTTT; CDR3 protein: CASSISGINSPLHF
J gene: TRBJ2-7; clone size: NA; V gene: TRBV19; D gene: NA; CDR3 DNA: TGTGCCAGTAGTAGACAGAGGGGCACCGAATTCTCCTACGAGCAGTACTTC; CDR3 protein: CASSRQRGTEFSYEQYF
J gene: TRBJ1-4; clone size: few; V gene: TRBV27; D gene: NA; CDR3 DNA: TGTGCCAGCAGTTTAGAGGGGGAGGGGATGGGATCTGAAAAACTGTTTTTT; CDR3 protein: CASSLEGEGMGSEKLFF
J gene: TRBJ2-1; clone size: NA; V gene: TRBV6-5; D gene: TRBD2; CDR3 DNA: TGTGCCAGCATTGGGGGGGGGAGCTCCTACAATGAGCAGTTCTTC; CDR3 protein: CASIGGGSSYNEQFF
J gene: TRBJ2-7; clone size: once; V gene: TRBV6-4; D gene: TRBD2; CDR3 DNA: TGTGCCAGCAGTGATCGGATAGCGGGGGGCTACGAGCAGTACTTC; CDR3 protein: CASSDRIAGGYEQYF
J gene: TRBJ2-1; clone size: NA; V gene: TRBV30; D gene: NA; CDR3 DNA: TGTGCCTGGAGTGTGCCGCTAGCGTCCTACAATGAGCAGTTCTTC; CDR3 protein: CAWSVPLASYNEQFF
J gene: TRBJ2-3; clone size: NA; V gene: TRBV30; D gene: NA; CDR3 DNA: TGTGCCTGGAGTTATCCACTAGGTACAGATACGCAGTATTTT; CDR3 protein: CAWSYPLGTDTQYF
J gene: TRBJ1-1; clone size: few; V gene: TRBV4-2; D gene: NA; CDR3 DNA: TGTGCCAGCAGCCCCTCGTCCCGGTTCGGGGGCGAAGCTTTCTTT; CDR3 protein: CASSPSSRFGGEAFF
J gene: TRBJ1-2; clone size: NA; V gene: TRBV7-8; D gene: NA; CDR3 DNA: TGTGCCAGCAGCTTAGATCGGGGGGCGGGAGGCTACACCTTC; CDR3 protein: CASSLDRGAGGYTF
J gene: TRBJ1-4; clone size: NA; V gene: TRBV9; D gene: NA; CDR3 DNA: TGTGCCAGCAGCGTAGGACACGGTAATGAAAAACTGTTTTTT; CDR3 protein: CASSVGHGNEKLFF
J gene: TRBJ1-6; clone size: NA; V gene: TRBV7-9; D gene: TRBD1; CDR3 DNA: TGTGCCAGCAGCCGGGACAGCCCGAATTCACCCCTCCACTTT; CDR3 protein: CASSRDSPNSPLHF
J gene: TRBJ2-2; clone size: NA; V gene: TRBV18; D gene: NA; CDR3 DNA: TGTGCCAGCTCACCACGGATGGGGAATAGTCGTGACACCGGGGAGCTGTTTTTT; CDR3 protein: CASSPRMGNSRDTGELFF
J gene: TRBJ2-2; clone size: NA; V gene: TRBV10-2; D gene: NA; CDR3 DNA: TGCGCCAGCAGTGAACCGGGACTCACTACCGGGGAGCTGTTTTTT; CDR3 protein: CASSEPGLTTGELFF
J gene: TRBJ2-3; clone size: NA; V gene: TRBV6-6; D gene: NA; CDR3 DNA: TGTGCCAGCAGTTACTCGGTCCAGAGAGATACGCAGTATTTT; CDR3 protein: CASSYSVQRDTQYF
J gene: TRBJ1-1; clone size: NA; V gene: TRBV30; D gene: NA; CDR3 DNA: TGTGCCTGGAGCCCGTTGGGCAGGGAGGGCACTGAAGCTTTCTTT; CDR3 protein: CAWSPLGREGTEAFF
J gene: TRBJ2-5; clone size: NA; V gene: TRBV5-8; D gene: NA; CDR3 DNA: TGTGCCAGCAGCTTGGTCCAAGAGACCCAGTACTTC; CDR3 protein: CASSLVQETQYF
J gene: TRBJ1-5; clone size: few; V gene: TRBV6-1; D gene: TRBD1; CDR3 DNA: TGTGCCAGCAGTGAAAGGGGGCGAGGGGCTGACAATCAGCCCCAGCATTTT; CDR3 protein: CASSERGRGADNQPQHF